This T cell receptor (beta chain) was sequenced for a study of PD-1 blockade in classical Hodgkin lymphoma. Study context: The nivolumab dose that patients received was 3 mg/kg, given intravenously every 2 weeks. General study points: In newly diagnosed patients, baseline TCR diversity was reportedly below that of healthy donors.

Regarding this clone: Its antigen is unidentified.

Time point given: cycle 4 day 1 (C4D1), after 6 weeks of nivolumab. Every patient relapsed after autologous stem cell transplantation, and brentuximab vedotin exposure varied. CD4+ T cells were purified from thawed PBMCs by magnetic negative selection. The study recorded best responses of complete response, partial response or progressive disease. Repertoires were generated with immunoSEQ multiplex PCR, while TCRdb's copy carries only in-frame clones and drops some. In the table there are some 30,000 clones, about 80% of which are singletons. The sequencing used CD4+ T cells from blood, collected before the fourth cycle of nivolumab. The origin of this receptor is a human donor with classical Hodgkin lymphoma.

This CDR3 is CASSQERTLNSGANVLTF. CDR3 bases: TGTGCCAGCAGCCAAGAGAGGACATTGAACTCTGGGGCCAACGTCCTGACTTTC. The rearrangement joins TRBV4-2 to TRBJ2-6; D is perhaps TRBD1 (5 bases). Trimming shortened V by 0 bases and J by 0 bases, and 12 bases separated the two germline ends. This CDR3 region has 18 residues. Per the germline V gene, CDR1 is LGHNA and CDR2 is YNFKEQ.